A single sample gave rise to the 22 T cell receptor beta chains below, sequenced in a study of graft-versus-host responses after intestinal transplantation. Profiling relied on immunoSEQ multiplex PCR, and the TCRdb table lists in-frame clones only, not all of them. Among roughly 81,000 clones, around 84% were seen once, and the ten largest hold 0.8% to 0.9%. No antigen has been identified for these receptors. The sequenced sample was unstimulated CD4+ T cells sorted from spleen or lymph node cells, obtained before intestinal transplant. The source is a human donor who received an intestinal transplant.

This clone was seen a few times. DNA of the CDR3: TGTGCCAGTCCCGGGGGGCCTAACACAGATACGCAGTATTTT. Encoded protein: CASPGGPNTDTQYF. The V call is TRBV19, the J call TRBJ2-3, with D possibly matching TRBD2 (7 bases). Germline CDR1 LNHDA, CDR2 SQIVND (reference sequence). V dropped 8 bases and J dropped 2 bases, with 14 bases sitting between them. The CDR3 totals 14 residues.

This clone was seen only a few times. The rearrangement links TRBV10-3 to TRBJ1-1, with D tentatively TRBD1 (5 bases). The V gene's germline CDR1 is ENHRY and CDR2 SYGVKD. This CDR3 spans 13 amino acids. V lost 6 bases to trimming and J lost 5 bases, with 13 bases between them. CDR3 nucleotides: TGTGCCATCAGCTCCGGGGGGTGGACTGAAGCTTTCTTT. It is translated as CAISSGGWTEAFF.

The CDR3 protein is CASSEARQYSNQPQHF. CDR3 DNA sequence: TGTGCCAGCAGTGAAGCGCGACAGTATAGCAATCAGCCCCAGCATTTT. The rearrangement uses TRBV6-1 and TRBJ1-5; TRBD1 might be the D (5 bases). Looked up from germline, CDR1 is MNHNS and CDR2 is SASEGT. This CDR3 has 16 residues. The germline V and J ends were trimmed by 0 bases and 0 bases, with 9 bases remaining between them.

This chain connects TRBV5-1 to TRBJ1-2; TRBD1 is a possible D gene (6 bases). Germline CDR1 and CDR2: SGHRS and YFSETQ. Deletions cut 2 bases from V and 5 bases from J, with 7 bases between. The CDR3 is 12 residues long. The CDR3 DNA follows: TGCGCCAGCAGCTTACAGGGATATGGCTACACCTTC. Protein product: CASSLQGYGYTF.

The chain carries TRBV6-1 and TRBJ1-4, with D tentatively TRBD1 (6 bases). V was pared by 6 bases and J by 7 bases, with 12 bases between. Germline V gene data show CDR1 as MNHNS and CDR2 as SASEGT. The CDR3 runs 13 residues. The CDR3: CASRERGIEKLFF. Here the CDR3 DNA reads TGTGCCAGCAGGGAGAGGGGGATTGAAAAACTGTTTTTT.

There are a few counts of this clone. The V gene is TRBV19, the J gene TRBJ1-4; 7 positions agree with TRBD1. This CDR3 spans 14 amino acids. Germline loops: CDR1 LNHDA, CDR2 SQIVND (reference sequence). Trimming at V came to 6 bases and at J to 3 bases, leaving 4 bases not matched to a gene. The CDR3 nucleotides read TGTGCCAGTAGGAGGGGGCGTGCTAATGAAAAACTGTTTTTT. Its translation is CASRRGRANEKLFF.

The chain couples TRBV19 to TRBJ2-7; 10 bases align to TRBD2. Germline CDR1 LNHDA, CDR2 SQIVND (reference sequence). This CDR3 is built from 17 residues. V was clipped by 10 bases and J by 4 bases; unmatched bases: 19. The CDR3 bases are TGTGCCACCTCCCGCCGGGTAGCGGGGGGTGGAGGGTACGAGCAGTACTTC. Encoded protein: CATSRRVAGGGGYEQYF. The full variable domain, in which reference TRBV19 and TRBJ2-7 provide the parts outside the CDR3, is DGGITQSPKYLFRKEGQNVTLSCEQNLNHDAMYWYRQDPGQGLRLIYYSQIVNDFQKGDIAEGYSVSREKKESFPLTVTSAQKNPTAFYLCATSRRVAGGGGYEQYFGPGTRLTVT.

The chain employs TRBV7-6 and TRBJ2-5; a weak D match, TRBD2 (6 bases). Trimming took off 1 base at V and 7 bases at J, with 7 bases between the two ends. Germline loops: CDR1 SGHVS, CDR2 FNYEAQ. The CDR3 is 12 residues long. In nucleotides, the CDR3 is TGTGCCAGCAGCTTAGAAGCGGGGACCCAGTACTTC. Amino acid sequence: CASSLEAGTQYF.

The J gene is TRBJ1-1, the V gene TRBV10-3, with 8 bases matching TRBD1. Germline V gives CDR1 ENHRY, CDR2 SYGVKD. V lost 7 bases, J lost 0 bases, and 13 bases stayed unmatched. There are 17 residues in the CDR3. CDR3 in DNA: TGTGCCATCACCCGACAGGGGCCCGGGACAATGAACACTGAAGCTTTCTTT. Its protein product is CAITRQGPGTMNTEAFF.

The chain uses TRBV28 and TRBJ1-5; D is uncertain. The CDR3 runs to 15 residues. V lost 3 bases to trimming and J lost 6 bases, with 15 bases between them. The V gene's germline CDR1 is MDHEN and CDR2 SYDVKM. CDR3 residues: CASSFPNRGGQPQHF. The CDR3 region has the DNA TGTGCCAGCAGTTTCCCCAATCGTGGAGGTCAGCCCCAGCATTTT.

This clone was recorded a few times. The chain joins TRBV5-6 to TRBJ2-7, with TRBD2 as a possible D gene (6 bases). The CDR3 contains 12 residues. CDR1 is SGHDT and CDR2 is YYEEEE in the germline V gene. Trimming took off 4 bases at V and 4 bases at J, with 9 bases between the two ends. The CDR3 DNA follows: TGTGCCAGCAGCGGCGGGGCTTACGAGCAGTACTTC. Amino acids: CASSGGAYEQYF.

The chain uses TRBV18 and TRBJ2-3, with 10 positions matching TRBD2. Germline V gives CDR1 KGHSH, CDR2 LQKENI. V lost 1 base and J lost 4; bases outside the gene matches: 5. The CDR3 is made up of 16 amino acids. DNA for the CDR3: TGTGCCAGCTCACCACTGGCCCTAGCGGGGGCAGATACGCAGTATTTT. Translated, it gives CASSPLALAGADTQYF.

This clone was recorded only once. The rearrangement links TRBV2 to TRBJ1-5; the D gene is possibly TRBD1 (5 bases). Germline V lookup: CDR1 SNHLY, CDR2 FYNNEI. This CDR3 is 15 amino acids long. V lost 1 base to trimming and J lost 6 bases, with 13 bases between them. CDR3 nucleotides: TGTGCCAGCAGTGAAGAGGAGTTTAGGGGTCAGCCCCAGCATTTT. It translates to CASSEEEFRGQPQHF. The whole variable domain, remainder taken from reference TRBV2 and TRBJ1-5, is EPEVTQTPSHQVTQMGQEVILRCVPISNHLYFYWYRQILGQKVEFLVSFYNNEISEKSEIFDDQFSVERPDGSNFTLKIRSTKLEDSAMYFCASSEEEFRGQPQHFGDGTRLSIL.

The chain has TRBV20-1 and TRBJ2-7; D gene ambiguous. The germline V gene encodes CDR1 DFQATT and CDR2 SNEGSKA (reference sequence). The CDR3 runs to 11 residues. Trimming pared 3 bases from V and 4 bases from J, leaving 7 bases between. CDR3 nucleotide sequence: TGCAGTGCTAGGACACATTACGAGCAGTACTTC. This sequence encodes CSARTHYEQYF.

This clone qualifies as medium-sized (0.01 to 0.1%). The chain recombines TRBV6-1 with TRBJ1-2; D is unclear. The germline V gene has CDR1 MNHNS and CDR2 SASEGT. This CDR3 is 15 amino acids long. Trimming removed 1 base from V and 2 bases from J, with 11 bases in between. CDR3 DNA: TGTGCCAGCAGTGAAGGCGGGCATCCAAACTATGGCTACACCTTC. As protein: CASSEGGHPNYGYTF.

CDR3 coding DNA: TGTGCCAGCAGACGAGGAACCTACGAGCAGTACTTC. Translation gives CASRRGTYEQYF. The rearrangement links TRBV6-6 to TRBJ2-7; D is unclear. V lost 6 bases and J 2 bases, leaving 8 bases between the germline ends. CDR3 length equals 12 residues. The germline CDR1 and CDR2 sequences are MNHNY and SVGAGI (reference sequence).

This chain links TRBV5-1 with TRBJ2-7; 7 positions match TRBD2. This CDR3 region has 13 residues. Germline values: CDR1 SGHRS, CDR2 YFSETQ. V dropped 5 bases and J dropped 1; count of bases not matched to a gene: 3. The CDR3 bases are TGCGCCAGCAGAACGGGGGGATCCTACGAGCAGTACTTC. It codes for CASRTGGSYEQYF.

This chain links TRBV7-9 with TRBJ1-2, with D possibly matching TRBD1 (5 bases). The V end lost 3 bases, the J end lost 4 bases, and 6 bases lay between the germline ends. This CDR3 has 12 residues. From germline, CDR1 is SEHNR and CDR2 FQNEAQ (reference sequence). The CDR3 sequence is CASSFRAYGYTF. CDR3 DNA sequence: TGTGCCAGCAGCTTCAGGGCCTATGGCTACACCTTC. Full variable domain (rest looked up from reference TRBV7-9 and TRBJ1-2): DTGVSQNPRHKITKRGQNVTFRCDPISEHNRLYWYRQTLGQGPEFLTYFQNEAQLEKSRLLSDRFSAERPKGSFSTLEIQRTEQGDSAMYLCASSFRAYGYTFGSGTRLTVV.

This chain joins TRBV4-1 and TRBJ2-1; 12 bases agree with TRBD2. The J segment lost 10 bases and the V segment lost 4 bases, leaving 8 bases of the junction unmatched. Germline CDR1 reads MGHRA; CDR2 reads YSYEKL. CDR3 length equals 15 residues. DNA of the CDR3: TGCGCCAGCAGCCCGTATGGACTAGCGGGAAACGAGCAGTTCTTC. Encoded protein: CASSPYGLAGNEQFF.

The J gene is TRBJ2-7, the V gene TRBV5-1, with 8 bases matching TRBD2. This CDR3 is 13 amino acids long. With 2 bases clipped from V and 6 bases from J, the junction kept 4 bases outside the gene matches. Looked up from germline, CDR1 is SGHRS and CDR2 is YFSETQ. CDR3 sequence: CASSFPGLAEQYF. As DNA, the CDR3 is TGCGCCAGCAGCTTCCCCGGACTAGCCGAGCAGTACTTC. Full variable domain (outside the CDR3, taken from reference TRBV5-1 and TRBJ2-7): KAGVTQTPRYLIKTRGQQVTLSCSPISGHRSVSWYQQTPGQGLQFLFEYFSETQRNKGNFPGRFSGRQFSNSRSEMNVSTLELGDSALYLCASSFPGLAEQYFGPGTRLTVT.

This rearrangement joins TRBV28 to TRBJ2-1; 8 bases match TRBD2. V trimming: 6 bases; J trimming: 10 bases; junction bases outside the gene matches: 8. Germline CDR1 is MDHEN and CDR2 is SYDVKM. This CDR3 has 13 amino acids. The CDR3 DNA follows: TGTGCCAGCAGACTTGGGTTAGCGGGAGAGCAGTTCTTC. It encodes CASRLGLAGEQFF. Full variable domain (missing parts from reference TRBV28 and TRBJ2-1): DVKVTQSSRYLVKRTGEKVFLECVQDMDHENMFWYRQDPGLGLRLIYFSYDVKMKEKGDIPEGYSVSREKKERFSLILESASTNQTSMYLCASRLGLAGEQFFGPGTRLTVL.

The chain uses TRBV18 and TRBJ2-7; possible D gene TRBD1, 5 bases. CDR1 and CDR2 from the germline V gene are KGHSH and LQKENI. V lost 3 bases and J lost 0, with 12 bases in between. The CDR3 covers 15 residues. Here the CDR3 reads CASSPGLGRSYEQYF. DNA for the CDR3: TGTGCCAGCTCACCCGGATTGGGGCGCTCCTACGAGCAGTACTTC.